The 14 T cell receptor beta chains reported below all come from one sample, sequenced in a study of immune cell composition in non-small cell lung cancer. The method was immunoSEQ multiplex PCR; TCRdb's version includes in-frame clones alone and lacks a portion of them. The data contain 2,000 to 2,500 clones, 60% to 85% of them seen just once; the ten biggest clones take up 4% to 6.5%. Sequencing was carried out using lung tumor tissue. These receptors were taken from a human donor with non-small cell lung cancer.

The chain uses TRBV13 and TRBJ2-1; 7 nucleotides match TRBD1. This CDR3 has 14 amino acids. CDR1 is PRHDT and CDR2 is FYEKMQ in the germline V gene (reference sequence). After removal of 11 bases from V and 1 base from J, the junction contained 8 bases not matched to a gene. The CDR3 nucleotides read TGTGCCTCGCAGGGGGAGAGTTCCTACAATGAGCAGTTCTTC. This codes for CASQGESSYNEQFF.

This clone appeared a few times. This chain's CDR3 is CASTDTGTANSNQPQHF. The DNA for the CDR3 is TGTGCCAGTACCGATACCGGGACAGCGAATAGCAATCAGCCCCAGCATTTT. This chain links TRBV19 with TRBJ1-5; TRBD1 matches at 7 bases. After removal of 7 bases from V and 0 bases from J, the junction contained 12 bases not matched to a gene. CDR3 length: 17 residues. Germline loops: CDR1 LNHDA, CDR2 SQIVND (reference sequence).

Here the CDR3 reads CASKGEGRTDTQYF. The CDR3 bases are TGTGCCAGCAAGGGAGAAGGGCGGACAGATACGCAGTATTTT. The chain employs TRBV6-6 and TRBJ2-3; possible D gene TRBD2, 5 bases. The germline V gene encodes CDR1 MNHNY and CDR2 SVGAGI (reference sequence). The CDR3 covers 14 residues. Trimming removed 7 bases at V and 3 bases at J, with 14 bases between.

This clone was observed once. The chain links TRBV18 to TRBJ1-1, with TRBD1 identical over 7 bases. This CDR3 contains 15 residues. In germline, CDR1 is KGHSH, CDR2 LQKENI. Trimming cost V 2 bases and J 6 bases; bases outside gene matches: 9. CDR3 residues: CASSPMTGSIAEAFF. CDR3 DNA sequence: TGTGCCAGCTCACCAATGACAGGGTCAATTGCTGAAGCTTTCTTT.

The chain employs TRBV5-5 and TRBJ2-5, with TRBD1 matching over 7 bases. V lost 2 bases and J lost 2; bases outside the gene matches: 0. The CDR3 contains 13 residues. CDR1 is SGHKS and CDR2 is YYEKEE in the germline V gene (reference sequence). CDR3 sequence: CASSLQGQETQYF. The CDR3, as DNA: TGTGCCAGCAGCTTACAGGGGCAAGAGACCCAGTACTTC. Full variable domain (remainder filled in from reference TRBV5-5 and TRBJ2-5): DAGVTQSPTHLIKTRGQQVTLRCSPISGHKSVSWYQQVLGQGPQFIFQYYEKEERGRGNFPDRFSARQFPNYSSELNVNALLLGDSALYLCASSLQGQETQYFGPGTRLLVL.

The rearrangement joins TRBV7-9 to TRBJ2-3; D is unclear. Trimming left V 5 bases short and J 0 bases short, with 24 bases between. CDR1 and CDR2 from the germline V gene are SEHNR and FQNEAQ (reference sequence). CDR3 length: 19 residues. CDR3 loop: CASSQPTITKLSSTDTQYF. The CDR3 DNA sequence: TGTGCCAGCAGCCAACCAACCATTACTAAACTCTCTAGCACAGATACGCAGTATTTT.

This sequence joins TRBV7-3 and TRBJ2-7; 11 positions agree with TRBD2. CDR1 is SGHTA, CDR2 FQGTGA, per germline. The CDR3 has 15 residues. Trimming removed 5 bases from V and 7 bases from J; junction bases left unmatched: 10. The CDR3 is CASSPHASGRSEQYF. The CDR3 DNA sequence: TGTGCCAGCAGCCCGCACGCTAGCGGGAGGTCGGAGCAGTACTTC.

The rearrangement links TRBV7-2 to TRBJ2-1, with 8 bases that match TRBD1. The CDR3 contains 14 residues. Germline V lookup: CDR1 SGHTA, CDR2 FQGNSA. Unmatched junction bases numbered 9, after V lost 5 bases and J lost 9 bases. This CDR3 reads CASSQGAGLGEQFF. CDR3 nucleotides: TGTGCCAGCAGCCAGGGGGCAGGGCTAGGTGAGCAGTTCTTC.

The genes are TRBV7-2 and TRBJ2-7; the D gene is possibly TRBD2 (6 bases). The germline V and J ends were trimmed by 1 base and 6 bases, with 10 bases remaining between them. The germline gives CDR1 SGHTA, CDR2 FQGNSA. This CDR3 is built from 13 residues. The CDR3 loop reads CASSLVRGSEQYF. CDR3 DNA: TGTGCCAGCAGCTTAGTGCGGGGCTCCGAGCAGTACTTC.

The genes are TRBV18 and TRBJ2-3; 7 bases are shared with TRBD1. The germline CDR1 and CDR2 sequences are KGHSH and LQKENI. V was pared by 2 bases and J by 3 bases, with 5 bases of the junction left unmatched. The CDR3 is 15 residues long. The CDR3 DNA is TGTGCCAGCTCACCAAGGGCACAGGGGACAGATACGCAGTATTTT. This sequence encodes CASSPRAQGTDTQYF. Based on the CDR3 plus reference TRBV18 and TRBJ2-3, the full variable domain is NAGVMQNPRHLVRRRGQEARLRCSPMKGHSHVYWYRQLPEEGLKFMVYLQKENIIDESGMPKERFSAEFPKEGPSILRIQQVVRGDSAAYFCASSPRAQGTDTQYFGPGTRLTVL.

The chain uses TRBV4-2 and TRBJ2-2, with 11 positions matching TRBD2. Germline CDR1 LGHNA, CDR2 YNFKEQ. The V and J ends lost 3 bases and 7 bases, in that order; junction bases with no gene match: 22. The CDR3 consists of 21 residues. The chain's CDR3 is CASSQQRRASGRSVQHGELFF. The CDR3 nucleotides are TGTGCCAGCAGCCAGCAAAGGAGGGCTAGCGGGAGGTCCGTCCAGCACGGGGAGCTGTTTTTT.

The chain couples TRBV5-1 to TRBJ1-1; 8 nucleotides line up with TRBD1. The CDR3 sequence is 13 residues long. CDR1 and CDR2 (germline): SGHRS, YFSETQ. V dropped 0 bases and J dropped 8; count of bases not matched to a gene: 3. The CDR3 is CASSLEGQGEAFF. For the CDR3, the DNA is TGCGCCAGCAGCTTGGAAGGACAGGGAGAAGCTTTCTTT.

CDR3 bases: TGTGCCAGCAGTTATACAGTGAACACTGAAGCTTTCTTT. This translates into CASSYTVNTEAFF. This sequence joins TRBV6-5 and TRBJ1-1; D not resolved. The CDR3 is 13 residues long. Germline CDR1 and CDR2: MNHEY and SVGAGI. Trimming removed 3 bases from V and 0 bases from J, with 5 bases in between.

This clone is large in the sample. The chain is built from TRBV5-5 and TRBJ2-7; 8 nucleotides match TRBD1. V was clipped by 5 bases and J by 1 base; unmatched bases: 8. Germline lookup yields CDR1 SGHKS and CDR2 YYEKEE (reference sequence). The CDR3 covers 15 residues. The CDR3 sequence is CASRKGQGVSYEQYF. The CDR3 DNA reads TGTGCCAGCAGAAAAGGACAGGGAGTTTCCTACGAGCAGTACTTC.